The T cell receptor (beta chain) described here comes from a study of identical twins. Template switching supplied a universal primer site; unique molecular identifiers were carried on the cDNA. MiXCR, run by TCRdb on the 5' RACE reads, gives a single entry per CDR3 protein. The sample gives 690,000 or so distinct CDR3 sequences, around 8.3% of which show up once; roughly 0.97% is in the top ten. This clonotype was counted between two and nine times. Germline CDR1 reads SNHLY; CDR2 reads FYNNEI. The CDR3 has 13 amino acids. The V and J ends lost 7 bases and 5 bases, in that order; junction bases with no gene match: 5. Among all donors, each was a healthy Caucasian. This same sample was also taken into another study, of yellow fever vaccine responses in identical twins.

The receptor was derived from a woman younger than 35 in good health. The sample taken for sequencing was PBMCs. The chain couples TRBV2 to TRBJ2-1; 7 positions match TRBD1. CDR3 sequence (DNA): TGTGCCAGCAACAGGGGCCTTGACAATGAGCAGTTCTTC. Translation gives CASNRGLDNEQFF.